This passage covers 11 T cell receptor beta chains from one sample sequenced in a study of beta chain features in type 1 diabetes (dated by TCRdb to 2016 to 2019). Library preparation was by the immunoSEQ multiplex PCR assay. All of the isolated RNA was reverse transcribed with the High Capacity cDNA Reverse Transcription Kit, so expressed TCRB transcripts were sequenced. Not all clones reach the TCRdb copy of this immuneACCESS table, which keeps in-frame sequences only. Checked studies attribute under half of the gap to unresolved V genes and leave the rest unexplained. The sample contains 350,000 to 400,000 clones, approximately 16% of them found a single time. Together, the top ten hold roughly 0.019% of the sample. The sample comprised naive CD4+ T cells from blood. The meaning of the sample's cell subset or site label: true naive CD4+ T cells. These receptors all stem from a woman younger than 35 in good health.

The V gene is TRBV6-1, the J gene TRBJ2-2, with D possibly TRBD2 on 6 matching bases. The CDR3 length is 12 residues. The germline gives CDR1 MNHNS, CDR2 SASEGT. V was shortened by 7 bases and J by 6 bases, with 9 bases between the two germline ends. The chain's CDR3 is CASTEGPGELFF. DNA of the CDR3: TGTGCCAGCACGGAGGGCCCCGGGGAGCTGTTTTTT.

This clone has only a few counts. V gene TRBV5-4 combines with J gene TRBJ1-1; unclear D gene. With 4 bases removed from V and 6 bases from J, the gap between germline ends came to 16 bases. The germline V gene encodes CDR1 SGHNT and CDR2 YYREEE (reference sequence). This CDR3 region has 14 residues. This CDR3 is CASSPRSPVSEAFF. CDR3 nucleotide sequence: TGTGCCAGCAGCCCTCGTTCCCCAGTCTCTGAAGCTTTCTTT.

The chain employs TRBV27 and TRBJ2-1, with TRBD2 matching 7 bases. The V gene end was trimmed by 5 bases and the J gene end by 0 bases; junction bases not matched to a gene: 4. Germline V CDR1 and CDR2: MNHEY, SMNVEV (reference sequence). The CDR3 covers 15 residues. The CDR3 is CASSPAGVSYNEQFF. CDR3 sequence (DNA): TGTGCCAGCAGTCCCGCGGGGGTCTCCTACAATGAGCAGTTCTTC.

This clone was counted a few times. The rearrangement links TRBV7-9 to TRBJ2-5; a weak D match, TRBD2 (6 bases). The germline V gene has CDR1 SEHNR and CDR2 FQNEAQ (reference sequence). This CDR3 region has 14 residues. Trimming shortened V by 6 bases and J by 0 bases, and 11 bases separated the two germline ends. The DNA for the CDR3 is TGTGCCAGCAGACACCGGGACTACCAAGAGACCCAGTACTTC. Amino acid sequence: CASRHRDYQETQYF.

This clone was observed a few times. V is TRBV6-1 and J is TRBJ1-5; D is possibly TRBD1 (5 bases). V was pared by 2 bases and J by 5 bases, with 10 bases between. CDR3 size: 14 residues. CDR1 and CDR2 (germline): MNHNS, SASEGT. The CDR3 DNA sequence: TGTGCCAGCAGTGAAAGGGGAGGGGATCAGCCCCAGCATTTT. Protein product: CASSERGGDQPQHF.

There are a few counts of this clone. The rearrangement uses TRBV2 and TRBJ1-1; the match to TRBD1 covers 7 bases. J gave up 5 bases and V 11 bases, and 5 bases lay outside the gene matches. Germline loops: CDR1 SNHLY, CDR2 FYNNEI. The CDR3 contains 11 residues. The DNA of the CDR3 is TGTGCCCGACGGACAGGAACTGAAGCTTTCTTT. Translating gives CARRTGTEAFF. Full variable domain (outside the CDR3, taken from reference TRBV2 and TRBJ1-1): EPEVTQTPSHQVTQMGQEVILRCVPISNHLYFYWYRQILGQKVEFLVSFYNNEISEKSEIFDDQFSVERPDGSNFTLKIRSTKLEDSAMYFCARRTGTEAFFGQGTRLTVV.

This clone was counted only a few times. Mismatch with germline at one junction end may stem from a read error. In nucleotides, the CDR3 is TGTGCCAGTAGTATCCGGCCTGGAGCTCTCTCTTTT. Protein: CASSIRPGALSF. The chain has TRBV19 and TRBJ1-4; no firm D call. Germline V lookup: CDR1 LNHDA, CDR2 SQIVND (reference sequence). This CDR3 is 12 amino acids long. Variable domain in full (rest from reference TRBV19 and TRBJ1-4): DGGITQSPKYLFRKEGQNVTLSCEQNLNHDAMYWYRQDPGQGLRLIYYSQIVNDFQKGDIAEGYSVSREKKESFPLTVTSAQKNPTAFYLCASSIRPGALSFGSGTQLSVL.

This clone was seen a few times. The chain joins TRBV7-9 to TRBJ1-1, with 7 bases that match TRBD1. The germline V gene has CDR1 SEHNR and CDR2 FQNEAQ (reference sequence). V gave up 5 bases and J gave up 4 bases; unmatched junction bases: 4. The CDR3 is 13 amino acids. This CDR3 is CASSRTGPTEAFF. The CDR3 coding sequence is TGTGCCAGCAGCCGGACAGGTCCCACTGAAGCTTTCTTT.

V usage is TRBV28 and J usage is TRBJ2-3; the match to TRBD2 covers 15 bases. The germline V gene encodes CDR1 MDHEN and CDR2 SYDVKM. Losses at the gene ends were 5 bases for V and 0 bases for J; bases not matched to a gene: 9. The length of the CDR3 is 19 residues. In DNA, the CDR3 is TGTGCCAGCAGTCCGTCCGGACTAGCGGGAGGGCCGAGCACAGATACGCAGTATTTT. It translates to CASSPSGLAGGPSTDTQYF. Full variable domain (remainder filled in from reference TRBV28 and TRBJ2-3): DVKVTQSSRYLVKRTGEKVFLECVQDMDHENMFWYRQDPGLGLRLIYFSYDVKMKEKGDIPEGYSVSREKKERFSLILESASTNQTSMYLCASSPSGLAGGPSTDTQYFGPGTRLTVL.

The chain combines TRBV29-1 with TRBJ2-3, with D unclear. Trimming took off 3 bases at V and 2 bases at J, with 15 bases between the two ends. CDR3 length equals 15 residues. The germline V gene encodes CDR1 SQVTM and CDR2 ANQGSEA. CDR3 region: CSVERGYQTTDTQYF. The CDR3 coding sequence is TGCAGCGTTGAGAGAGGATACCAGACCACAGATACGCAGTATTTT.

This clone was observed a handful of times. This chain connects TRBV28 to TRBJ2-7, with TRBD2 matching 7 bases. This CDR3 is built from 14 residues. V lost 5 bases to trimming and J lost 5 bases; unmatched junction nucleotides: 9. Per germline, CDR1 MDHEN and CDR2 SYDVKM. CDR3 bases: TGTGCCAGCAGTCGCGTCGCGGCGGGAGACGAGCAGTACTTC. This sequence encodes CASSRVAAGDEQYF.